Listed below are T cell receptor beta chains from one sample, sequenced in a study of T-cell reconstitution after alpha-beta-depleted transplantation in children. One entry per CDR3 protein, called by TCRdb with MiXCR from the PCR reads. The data hold approximately 50,000 distinct CDR3 sequences, with around 56% observed a single time. The sample was peripheral blood, taken before TCRalphabeta/CD19-depleted stem cell transplant. These receptors came from a boy under two years old with SCID, due to receive a stem cell transplant. Both conserved end residues are part of each CDR3. A D gene is named only where the DNA matches it firmly. Where a row states a size, it is once, few, many or the class of an expanded clone; other rows omit it.

clone_size	d_call	v_call	j_call	cdr3_aa	cdr3_nt
-	-	TRBV6-5	TRBJ1-2	CASSYSGREYYGYTF	TGTGCCAGCAGTTACTCCGGAAGGGAATACTATGGCTACACCTTC
few	-	TRBV6-5	TRBJ2-1	CASSNPAGMQFF	TGTGCCAGCAGTAATCCCGCAGGGATGCAGTTCTTC
many	-	TRBV12-3/TRBV12-4	TRBJ1-1	CASDLGDTVNTEAFF	TGTGCCAGCGACCTCGGGGACACGGTGAACACTGAAGCTTTCTTT
few	TRBD2	TRBV11-2	TRBJ2-1	CASSFLAGGHPPSDEQFF	TGTGCCAGCAGCTTCCTAGCGGGGGGTCACCCCCCTTCTGATGAGCAGTTCTTC
-	-	TRBV7-2	TRBJ1-2	CASSVSSAYGYTF	TGTGCCAGCAGCGTGAGTAGCGCCTATGGCTACACCTTC
few	TRBD2	TRBV5-8	TRBJ2-5	CASNGRNSQETQYF	TGTGCCAGCAACGGGAGGAATTCACAAGAGACCCAGTACTTC
-	TRBD1	TRBV6-5	TRBJ2-3	CASSYGDRATDTQYF	TGTGCCAGCAGTTACGGGGACAGGGCAACAGATACGCAGTATTTT
few	-	TRBV12-3/TRBV12-4	TRBJ1-2	CASSLFRGRGYTF	TGTGCCAGCAGTTTATTCCGGGGTCGAGGCTACACCTTC
few	TRBD1	TRBV5-1	TRBJ2-7	CASSLEGQLYEQYF	TGCGCCAGCAGCTTGGAGGGACAGCTCTACGAGCAGTACTTC
-	-	TRBV7-7	TRBJ2-2	CASSLEGTGELLF	TGTGCCAGCAGCTTGGAAGGCACCGGGGAGCTGCTTTTT
-	TRBD2	TRBV5-1	TRBJ2-7	CASSSSLVWTSGLYEQYF	TGCGCCAGCAGCTCCTCACTGGTTTGGACTAGCGGTCTGTACGAGCAGTACTTC
once	TRBD2	TRBV4-1	TRBJ2-2	CASSQVSLAANTGELFF	TGCGCCAGCAGCCAAGTAAGCCTAGCGGCGAACACCGGGGAGCTGTTTTTT
once	TRBD1	TRBV6-5	TRBJ1-2	CASSYAYRGGYTF	TGTGCCAGCAGTTACGCCTACAGGGGTGGCTACACCTTC
few	-	TRBV29-1	TRBJ2-7	CSQPGEQYF	TGCAGCCAACCTGGCGAGCAGTACTTC
few	-	TRBV7-9	TRBJ2-3	CASSSGIFTDTQYF	TGTGCCAGCAGCTCAGGCATCTTCACAGATACGCAGTATTTT
-	TRBD2	TRBV7-2	TRBJ2-1	CASSLAKGLAVNEQFF	TGTGCCAGCAGCTTAGCGAAGGGACTAGCGGTCAATGAGCAGTTCTTC
many	-	TRBV20-1	TRBJ2-5	CSANSPETQYF	TGCAGTGCTAACTCCCCCGAGACCCAGTACTTC
few	TRBD1	TRBV5-5	TRBJ2-3	CASSLYGQAGPDTQYF	TGTGCCAGCAGCCTCTACGGACAGGCCGGACCGGATACGCAGTATTTT
-	-	TRBV12-3/TRBV12-4	TRBJ2-7	CASSYEQYF	TGTGCCAGCAGCTACGAGCAGTACTTC
-	-	TRBV5-1	TRBJ2-2	CASSQGTNTGELFF	TGCGCCAGCAGCCAGGGTACTAACACCGGGGAGCTGTTTTTT
-	-	TRBV10-1	TRBJ2-7	CASSRDLLTHEQYF	TGCGCCAGCAGTCGAGATCTTTTGACCCACGAGCAGTACTTC
-	TRBD2	TRBV12-3/TRBV12-4	TRBJ2-5	CASSLGTSGGTEETQYF	TGTGCCAGCAGTTTGGGCACTAGCGGGGGGACAGAAGAGACCCAGTACTTC
-	-	TRBV4-2	TRBJ2-7	CASSRDFLYEQYF	TGTGCCAGCAGCCGGGACTTCCTATACGAGCAGTACTTC
once	-	TRBV7-6	TRBJ2-5	CASSSGSKTQYF	TGTGCCAGCAGCTCCGGGTCGAAGACCCAGTACTTC
many	TRBD2	TRBV7-2	TRBJ2-7	CASSLGGAGGRLEQYF	TGTGCCAGCAGCTTAGGAGGGGCGGGGGGGCGTTTGGAGCAGTACTTC
-	TRBD1	TRBV6-1	TRBJ1-4	CASSPGGWGEKLFF	TGTGCCAGCAGTCCAGGGGGATGGGGTGAAAAACTGTTTTTT
few	-	TRBV12-3/TRBV12-4	TRBJ1-2	CASSFDPRNTF	TGTGCCAGCAGTTTCGACCCCCGGAACACCTTC
-	-	TRBV9	TRBJ2-3	CASTSSTDTQYF	TGTGCCAGCACTTCTAGCACAGATACGCAGTATTTT
-	-	TRBV4-3	TRBJ2-3	CASSQERTDTQYF	TGCGCCAGCAGCCAAGAACGCACAGATACGCAGTATTTT
-	-	TRBV7-9	TRBJ2-2	CASSSSRQTNTGELFF	TGTGCCAGCAGCTCGTCGCGGCAGACGAACACCGGGGAGCTGTTTTTT
-	TRBD2	TRBV7-2	TRBJ2-3	CASSLAPSGGVADTQYF	TGTGCCAGCAGCTTAGCCCCTAGCGGGGGGGTTGCAGATACGCAGTATTTT
-	-	TRBV20-1	TRBJ1-2	CSASLGPGDVGYTF	TGCAGTGCCTCCCTTGGACCGGGTGATGTTGGCTACACCTTC
-	-	TRBV5-5	TRBJ2-7	CASSIDMDTYEQYF	TGTGCCAGCAGCATCGACATGGACACCTACGAGCAGTACTTC
-	-	TRBV7-6	TRBJ1-5	CASSRGGEQPQHF	TGTGCCAGCAGCCGGGGGGGGGAGCAGCCCCAGCATTTT
few	TRBD2	TRBV11-2	TRBJ2-5	CASSFLAGGWEETQYF	TGTGCCAGCAGCTTCCTAGCGGGGGGGTGGGAAGAGACCCAGTACTTC
-	-	TRBV7-9	TRBJ2-1	CASSSNRAPHSYNEQFF	TGTGCCAGCAGCTCAAACCGAGCGCCACACTCCTACAATGAGCAGTTCTTC
-	TRBD2	TRBV12-3/TRBV12-4	TRBJ2-3	CASSLRGDSTDTQYF	TGTGCCAGCAGTCTCCGGGGGGATAGCACAGATACGCAGTATTTT
-	-	TRBV7-9	TRBJ1-1	CASSIGQIEAFF	TGTGCCAGCAGCATAGGACAGATTGAAGCTTTCTTT
hyperexpanded	TRBD2	TRBV20-1	TRBJ2-1	CSVGRGTYNEQFF	TGCAGTGTAGGGCGGGGGACTTACAATGAGCAGTTCTTC
-	-	TRBV18	TRBJ1-2	CASSPPSGGYGYTF	TGTGCCAGCTCACCACCTTCGGGGGGCTATGGCTACACCTTC
-	TRBD2	TRBV6-4	TRBJ2-1	CASSERGGSYNEQFF	TGTGCCAGCAGTGAGCGGGGGGGCTCCTACAATGAGCAGTTCTTC
few	TRBD1	TRBV15	TRBJ2-3	CATSKIITGADTQYF	TGTGCCACCAGCAAGATTATAACAGGGGCAGATACGCAGTATTTT
-	TRBD1	TRBV12-3/TRBV12-4	TRBJ1-2	CASSPYSGTANYGYTF	TGTGCCAGCAGTCCTTATAGCGGGACAGCTAACTATGGCTACACCTTC
-	-	TRBV7-2	TRBJ1-4	CASSLDLKGEKLFF	TGTGCCAGCAGCTTGGACTTAAAGGGGGAAAAACTGTTTTTT
many	-	TRBV7-8	TRBJ2-3	CASSPTDEDTQYF	TGTGCCAGCAGCCCCACCGACGAAGATACGCAGTATTTT
-	TRBD1	TRBV6-9	TRBJ1-2	CASSSRTGRLGYTF	TGTGCCAGCAGTTCCCGGACAGGGCGGCTTGGCTACACCTTC
-	TRBD1	TRBV11-2	TRBJ2-2	CASSFDRGRNTGELFF	TGTGCCAGCAGCTTTGACAGGGGGCGAAACACCGGGGAGCTGTTTTTT